This entry is about one T cell receptor beta chain. This sample is drawn from a study of blood T cell repertoires in COVID-19. The overall study: Samples representing acute and convalescent COVID-19 were sourced from the United States, Italy and Spain. PBMCs, B-cell-depleted T cells, or T cells were the source of the cDNA or gDNA that made up the material.

In the source study's methods: Amplification of reference gene primers was used by the study to estimate nucleated cell counts. Some clones are missing from TCRdb's copy, which holds only in-frame ones; the method was immunoSEQ multiplex PCR. The V and J calls and clone size are taken from that table; D and trimming were inferred from the DNA. The data contain roughly 200,000 clones, about 88% of them singletons. The CDR3 length is 16 residues. Germline V lookup: CDR1 SGHKS, CDR2 YYEKEE (reference sequence). The J segment lost 3 bases and the V segment lost 4 bases, leaving 13 bases of the junction unmatched.

Sample: peripheral blood. This TCR was sampled from a woman aged 35 to 49 who had recovered from COVID-19. The rearrangement links TRBV5-5 to TRBJ2-7, with TRBD1 identical over 7 bases. The CDR3: CASSPGWGTEIYEQYF. In DNA, the CDR3 is TGTGCCAGCAGCCCGGGGTGGGGGACAGAGATCTACGAGCAGTACTTC. The entire variable domain, with the rest obtained from reference TRBV5-5 and TRBJ2-7, is as follows: DAGVTQSPTHLIKTRGQQVTLRCSPISGHKSVSWYQQVLGQGPQFIFQYYEKEERGRGNFPDRFSARQFPNYSSELNVNALLLGDSALYLCASSPGWGTEIYEQYFGPGTRLTVT.